These 8 T cell receptor beta chains share one sample of origin, sequenced in a study of T cell responses to AZD1222 COVID-19 vaccine. TCRdb keeps only in-frame clones here, not all; method: immunoSEQ multiplex PCR. The profile shows about 94,000 clones, 70% to 90% of them singletons. The input for sequencing was peripheral blood, taken on day 0 of AZD1222 vaccination. Receptors were obtained from an adult in good health.

The chain employs TRBV5-1 and TRBJ1-1; 8 bases are a match to TRBD1. The trim removed 4 bases at V and 5 bases at J, leaving 4 bases unmatched. CDR1 is SGHRS and CDR2 is YFSETQ in the germline V gene. This CDR3 is 13 amino acids long. The CDR3 DNA reads as TGCGCCAGCAGCCGGGACAGGTTTACTGAAGCTTTCTTT. Protein product: CASSRDRFTEAFF.

The rearrangement links TRBV19 to TRBJ1-2; 9 bases agree with TRBD1. CDR1 and CDR2 (germline): LNHDA, SQIVND (reference sequence). The CDR3 has 14 amino acids. With 6 bases clipped from V and 0 bases from J, the junction kept 2 bases outside the gene matches. Here the CDR3 reads CASSRTGANYGYTF. The CDR3 DNA reads TGTGCCAGTAGCCGGACAGGGGCTAACTATGGCTACACCTTC. Full variable domain (remainder filled in from reference TRBV19 and TRBJ1-2): DGGITQSPKYLFRKEGQNVTLSCEQNLNHDAMYWYRQDPGQGLRLIYYSQIVNDFQKGDIAEGYSVSREKKESFPLTVTSAQKNPTAFYLCASSRTGANYGYTFGSGTRLTVV.

J is TRBJ2-7 and V is TRBV11-3, with unresolved D. The CDR3 has 13 amino acids. V was pared by 0 bases and J by 4 bases, with 7 bases between. The germline gives CDR1 SGHNT, CDR2 YENEEA. CDR3 DNA sequence: TGTGCCAGCAGCTTAGAAGAAGAATACGAGCAGTACTTC. Amino acid sequence: CASSLEEEYEQYF.

The V and J genes are TRBV20-1 and TRBJ1-2; tentative D call: TRBD1 (5 bases). The V gene lost 5 bases and the J gene lost 8 bases, with 12 bases spanning the gap. In germline, CDR1 is DFQATT, CDR2 SNEGSKA (reference sequence). This CDR3 region has 11 residues. Here the CDR3 reads CSAGWGTGYTF. The CDR3 DNA follows: TGCAGTGCTGGTTGGGGGACGGGCTACACCTTC.

The chain is built from TRBV7-2 and TRBJ1-3, with D maybe TRBD1 (6 bases). This CDR3 has 15 amino acids. Trimming removed 1 base from V and 4 bases from J, with 11 bases in between. CDR1 and CDR2 from the germline V gene are SGHTA and FQGNSA. This chain's CDR3 is CASSLGAGEGNTIYF. Here the CDR3 DNA reads TGTGCCAGCAGCTTAGGGGCAGGGGAAGGAAACACCATATATTTT.

CDR3 in amino acids: CASSPEGGQGNGEKLFF. In DNA form, the CDR3 reads TGTGCCAGCAGCCCTGAAGGGGGACAGGGGAACGGCGAAAAACTGTTTTTT. The chain recombines TRBV4-2 with TRBJ1-4, with 10 bases aligning to TRBD1. The CDR3 covers 17 residues. Germline CDR1 is LGHNA and CDR2 is YNFKEQ. V dropped 4 bases and J dropped 8; count of bases not matched to a gene: 13.

The genes are TRBV18 and TRBJ2-2, with D perhaps assigned TRBD1 or TRBD2 (6 bases each). The V gene's germline CDR1 is KGHSH and CDR2 LQKENI. The V and J ends lost 2 bases and 5 bases respectively, with 18 bases between them. The CDR3 extends over 17 amino acids. The CDR3 coding sequence is TGTGCCAGCTCACCATTGGAGGGGACACGAAGTACCGGGGAGCTGTTTTTT. It translates to CASSPLEGTRSTGELFF.

This sequence joins TRBV7-2 and TRBJ2-3, with D perhaps TRBD1 (6 bases). Between the trimmed V and J ends, which lost 5 bases and 4 bases, there was a span of 13 bases. The CDR3 consists of 14 residues. Germline V gene data show CDR1 as SGHTA and CDR2 as FQGNSA. In DNA, the CDR3 is TGTGCCAGCAGCCCCTCCGGGACATCAGATACGCAGTATTTT. It is translated as CASSPSGTSDTQYF.